The clone carrying this T cell receptor beta chain was found a few times. Its antigen is unidentified. This specimen comes from a study of beta chain features in type 1 diabetes. Notes on the study in general: Patients' naive, central memory and Treg TCRB repertoires seemed closer to one another than those of healthy donors. Type 1 diabetes patients had moderately but significantly shorter TCRB CDR3s in all four CD4+ subsets.

The entirety of the isolated RNA underwent reverse transcription, so expressed TCRB transcripts were sequenced. Data came from immunoSEQ multiplex PCR; TCRdb stores just in-frame clones and leaves some out. The sample has about 340,000 clones, around 9% seen once. A single heparinised blood sample, averaging around 120 mL, was obtained per donor. Trimming removed 4 bases at V and 5 bases at J, with 14 bases between. The CDR3 extends over 14 amino acids. Germline lookup yields CDR1 SGDLS and CDR2 YYNGEE. The chain employs TRBV9 and TRBJ2-3; the D gene is possibly TRBD2 (6 bases). Material: central memory CD4+ T cells from blood. The origin of this receptor is a man aged 25 to 40 with type 1 diabetes. The CDR3 nucleotides are TGTGCCAGCAGCCTTATGGGGGGTAAAGATACGCAGTATTTT. As protein: CASSLMGGKDTQYF.